This T cell receptor beta chain was captured in a study of cytomegalovirus exposure and HLA in healthy donors. General study points: In a later analysis, parvovirus B19, influenza, CMV and Epstein-Barr virus appeared linked to several top co-occurrence clusters. Excluded: some indistinguishable V segments such as TRBV6-2 and TRBV6-3. V- and J-gene trimming in TCR beta was tied to a missense DCLRE1C variant by an analysis performed later. As immune exposure information, only CMV serostatus was available.

V lost 5 bases to trimming and J lost 5 bases, with 21 bases between them. The CDR3 length is 17 residues. The germline V gene has CDR1 SGHDN and CDR2 FVKESK. With 60 Vbeta and 13 Jbeta primers, the PCR was carried out. Data came from immunoSEQ multiplex PCR; TCRdb stores just in-frame clones and leaves some out. Among more than 85,000 clones listed, under 80% were seen once. To note about this clone: What it binds is not known.

Sequencing was carried out using PBMCs. The chain carries TRBV14 and TRBJ2-2; D perhaps matches TRBD2 (5 bases). This clonotype was obtained from a woman between 18 and 29 years old in good health and CMV-seropositive. The CDR3 region is CASSSPGLKNKTGELFF. The CDR3 DNA reads as TGTGCCAGCAGCTCCCCTGGACTGAAGAACAAGACCGGGGAGCTGTTTTTT.